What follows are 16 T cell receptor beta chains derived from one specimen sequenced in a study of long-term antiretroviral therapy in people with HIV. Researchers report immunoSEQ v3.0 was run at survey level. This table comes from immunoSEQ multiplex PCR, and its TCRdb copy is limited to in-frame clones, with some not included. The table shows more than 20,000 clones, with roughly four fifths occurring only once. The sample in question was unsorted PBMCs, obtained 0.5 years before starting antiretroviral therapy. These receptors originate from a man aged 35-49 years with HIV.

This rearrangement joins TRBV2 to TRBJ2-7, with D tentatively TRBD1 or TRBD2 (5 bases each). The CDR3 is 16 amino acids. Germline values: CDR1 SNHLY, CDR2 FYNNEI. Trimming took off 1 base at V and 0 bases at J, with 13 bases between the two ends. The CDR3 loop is CASSEGSGAYSYEQYF. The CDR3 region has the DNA TGTGCCAGCAGTGAAGGGTCCGGGGCCTACTCCTACGAGCAGTACTTC.

CDR3 sequence reads: CASSWGGAGANVLTF. The CDR3 DNA reads TGCGCCAGCAGCTGGGGGGGGGCTGGGGCCAACGTCCTGACTTTC. This chain connects TRBV5-1 to TRBJ2-6; the match to TRBD2 covers 7 bases. V was pared by 3 bases and J by 2 bases, with 2 bases of the junction left unmatched. The CDR3 is made up of 15 amino acids. CDR1 is SGHRS, CDR2 YFSETQ, per germline.

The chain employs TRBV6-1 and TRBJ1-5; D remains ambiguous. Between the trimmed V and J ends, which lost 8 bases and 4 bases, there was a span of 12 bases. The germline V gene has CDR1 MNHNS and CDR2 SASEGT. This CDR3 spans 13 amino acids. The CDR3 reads CASREQGNQPQHF. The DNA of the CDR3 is TGTGCCAGCCGGGAGCAAGGGAATCAGCCCCAGCATTTT.

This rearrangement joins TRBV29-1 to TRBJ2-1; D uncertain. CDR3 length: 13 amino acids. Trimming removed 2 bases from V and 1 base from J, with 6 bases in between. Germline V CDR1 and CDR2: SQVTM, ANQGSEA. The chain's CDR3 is CSVEFPSYNEQFF. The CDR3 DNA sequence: TGCAGCGTTGAATTTCCTTCCTACAATGAGCAGTTCTTC.

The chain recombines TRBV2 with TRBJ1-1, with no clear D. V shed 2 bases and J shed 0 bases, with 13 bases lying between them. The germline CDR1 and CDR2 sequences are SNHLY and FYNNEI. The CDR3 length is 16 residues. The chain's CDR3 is CASSETNLGMNTEAFF. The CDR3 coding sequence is TGTGCCAGCAGTGAAACTAACTTAGGGATGAACACTGAAGCTTTCTTT.

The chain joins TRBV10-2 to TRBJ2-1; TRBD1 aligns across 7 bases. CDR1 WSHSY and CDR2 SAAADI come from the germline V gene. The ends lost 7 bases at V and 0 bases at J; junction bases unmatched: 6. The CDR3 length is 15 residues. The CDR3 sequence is CASTKTGSSYNEQFF. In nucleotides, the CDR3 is TGCGCCAGCACTAAGACAGGGAGCTCCTACAATGAGCAGTTCTTC.

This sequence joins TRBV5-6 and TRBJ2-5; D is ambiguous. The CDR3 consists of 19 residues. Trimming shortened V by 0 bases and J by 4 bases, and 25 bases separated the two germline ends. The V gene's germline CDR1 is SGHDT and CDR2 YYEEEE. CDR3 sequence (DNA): TGTGCCAGCAGCTTGGGGTTCGCAAGAACCCTCACCCAACTAGAGACCCAGTACTTC. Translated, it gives CASSLGFARTLTQLETQYF. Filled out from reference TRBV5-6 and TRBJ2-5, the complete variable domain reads DAGVTQSPTHLIKTRGQQVTLRCSPKSGHDTVSWYQQALGQGPQFIFQYYEEEERQRGNFPDRFSGHQFPNYSSELNVNALLLGDSALYLCASSLGFARTLTQLETQYFGPGTRLLVL.

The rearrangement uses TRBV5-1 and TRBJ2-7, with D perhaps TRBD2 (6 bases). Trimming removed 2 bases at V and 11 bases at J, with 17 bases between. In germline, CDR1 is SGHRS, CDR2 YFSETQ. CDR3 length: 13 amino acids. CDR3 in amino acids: CASSFGGRGLEYF. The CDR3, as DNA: TGCGCCAGCAGCTTCGGGGGACGGGGATTGGAGTACTTC.

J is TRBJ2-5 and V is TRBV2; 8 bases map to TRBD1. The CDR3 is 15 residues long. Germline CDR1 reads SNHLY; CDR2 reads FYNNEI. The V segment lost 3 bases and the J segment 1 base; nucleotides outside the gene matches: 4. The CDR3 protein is CASSEIRGLQETQYF. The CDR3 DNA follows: TGTGCCAGCAGTGAGATCAGGGGGCTCCAAGAGACCCAGTACTTC.

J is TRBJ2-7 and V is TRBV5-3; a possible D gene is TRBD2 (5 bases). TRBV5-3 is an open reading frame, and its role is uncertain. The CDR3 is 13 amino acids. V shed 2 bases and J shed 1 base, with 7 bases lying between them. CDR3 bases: TGTGCCAGAAGCTTTCCGGGATCCTACGAGCAGTACTTC. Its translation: CARSFPGSYEQYF.

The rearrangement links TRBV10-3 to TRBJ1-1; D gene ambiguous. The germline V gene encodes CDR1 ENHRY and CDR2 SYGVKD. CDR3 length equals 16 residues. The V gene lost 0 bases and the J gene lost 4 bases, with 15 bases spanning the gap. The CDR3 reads CAISESSRPRGTEAFF. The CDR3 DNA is TGTGCCATCAGTGAGTCCTCCAGACCCCGAGGCACTGAAGCTTTCTTT.

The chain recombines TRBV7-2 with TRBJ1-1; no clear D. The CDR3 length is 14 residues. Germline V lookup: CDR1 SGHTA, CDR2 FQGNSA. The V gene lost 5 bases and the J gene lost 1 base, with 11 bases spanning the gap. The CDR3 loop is CASSERAGNTEAFF. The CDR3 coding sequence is TGTGCCAGCAGCGAACGGGCGGGGAACACTGAAGCTTTCTTT. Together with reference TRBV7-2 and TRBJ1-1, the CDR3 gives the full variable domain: GAGVSQSPSNKVTEKGKDVELRCDPISGHTALYWYRQSLGQGLEFLIYFQGNSAPDKSGLPSDRFSAERTGGSVSTLTIQRTQQEDSAVYLCASSERAGNTEAFFGQGTRLTVV.

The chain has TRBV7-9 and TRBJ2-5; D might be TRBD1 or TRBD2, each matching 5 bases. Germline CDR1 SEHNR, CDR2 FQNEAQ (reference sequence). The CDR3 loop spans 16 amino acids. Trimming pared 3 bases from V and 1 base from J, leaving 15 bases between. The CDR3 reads CASSLGTSGSQETQYF. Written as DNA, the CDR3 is TGTGCCAGCAGCTTGGGGACGTCGGGGAGCCAAGAGACCCAGTACTTC.

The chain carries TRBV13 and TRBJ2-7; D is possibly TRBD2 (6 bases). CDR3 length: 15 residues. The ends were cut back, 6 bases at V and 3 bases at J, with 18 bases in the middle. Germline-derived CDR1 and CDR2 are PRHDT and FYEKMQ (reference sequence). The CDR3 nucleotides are TGTGCCAGCAGGGGGGGAGGCGGCTCTCGCTACGAGCAGTACTTC. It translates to CASRGGGGSRYEQYF.

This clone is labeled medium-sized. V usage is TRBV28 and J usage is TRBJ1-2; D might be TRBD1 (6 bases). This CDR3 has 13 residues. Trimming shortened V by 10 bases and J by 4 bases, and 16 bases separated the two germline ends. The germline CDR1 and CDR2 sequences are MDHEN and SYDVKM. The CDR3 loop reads CATLTARGYGYTF. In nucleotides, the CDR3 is TGTGCCACTTTAACGGCCAGGGGCTATGGCTACACCTTC.

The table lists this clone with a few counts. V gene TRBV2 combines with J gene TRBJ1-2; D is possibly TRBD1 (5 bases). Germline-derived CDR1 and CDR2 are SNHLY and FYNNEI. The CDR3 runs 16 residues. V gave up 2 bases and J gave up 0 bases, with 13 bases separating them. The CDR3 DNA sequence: TGTGCCAGCAGTGAATGGGGACCTTGGGCTAACTATGGCTACACCTTC. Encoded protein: CASSEWGPWANYGYTF.